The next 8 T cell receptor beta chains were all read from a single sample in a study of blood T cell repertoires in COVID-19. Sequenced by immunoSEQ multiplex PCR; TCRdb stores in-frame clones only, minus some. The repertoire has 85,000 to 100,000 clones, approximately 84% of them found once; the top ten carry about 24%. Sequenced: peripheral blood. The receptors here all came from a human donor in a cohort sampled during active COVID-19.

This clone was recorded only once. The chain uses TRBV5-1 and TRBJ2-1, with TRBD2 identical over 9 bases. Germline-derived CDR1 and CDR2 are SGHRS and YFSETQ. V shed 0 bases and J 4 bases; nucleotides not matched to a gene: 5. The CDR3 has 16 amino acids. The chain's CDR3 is CASSLDSAGGYNEQFF. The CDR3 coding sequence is TGCGCCAGCAGCTTGGATTCAGCGGGGGGATACAATGAGCAGTTCTTC.

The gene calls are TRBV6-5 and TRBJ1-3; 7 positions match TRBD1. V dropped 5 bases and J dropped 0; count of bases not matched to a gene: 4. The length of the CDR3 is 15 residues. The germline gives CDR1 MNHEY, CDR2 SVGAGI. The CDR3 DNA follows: TGTGCCAGCAGTCAGACAGGGAGCTCTGGAAACACCATATATTTT. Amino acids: CASSQTGSSGNTIYF.

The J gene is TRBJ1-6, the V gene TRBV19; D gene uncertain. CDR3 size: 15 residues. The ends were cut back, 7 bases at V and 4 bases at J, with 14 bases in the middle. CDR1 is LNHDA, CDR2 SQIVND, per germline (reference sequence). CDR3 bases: TGTGCCAGTACCCATACGCAGGCTTATAATTCACCCCTCCACTTT. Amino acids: CASTHTQAYNSPLHF.

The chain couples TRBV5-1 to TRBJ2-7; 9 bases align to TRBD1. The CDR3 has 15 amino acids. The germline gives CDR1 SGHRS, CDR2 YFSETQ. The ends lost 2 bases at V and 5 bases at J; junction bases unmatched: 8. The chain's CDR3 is CASSLPTGQGNEQYF. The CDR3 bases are TGCGCCAGCAGCTTACCCACGGGACAGGGTAACGAGCAGTACTTC.

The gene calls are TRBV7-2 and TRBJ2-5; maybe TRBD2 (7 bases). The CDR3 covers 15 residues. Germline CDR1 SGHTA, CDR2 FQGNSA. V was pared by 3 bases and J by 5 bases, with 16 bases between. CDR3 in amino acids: CASSFLGGGVETQYF. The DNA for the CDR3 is TGTGCCAGCAGCTTCCTTGGGGGGGGCGTGGAGACCCAGTACTTC.

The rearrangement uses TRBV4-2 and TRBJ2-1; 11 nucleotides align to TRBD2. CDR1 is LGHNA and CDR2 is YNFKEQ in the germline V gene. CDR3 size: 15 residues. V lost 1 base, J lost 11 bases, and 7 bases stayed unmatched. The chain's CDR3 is CASSQAVTSGIQQFF. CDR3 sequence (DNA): TGTGCCAGCAGCCAAGCGGTGACTAGCGGGATTCAGCAGTTCTTC.

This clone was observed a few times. The CDR3, as DNA: TGTGCCAGGGGCCGGCAAGGACACACCTACGAGCAGTACTTC. It specifies CARGRQGHTYEQYF. The V and J genes are TRBV5-3 and TRBJ2-7, with a weak D call TRBD1 (5 bases). TRBV5-3 is sorted into the ORF group, with uncertain function. Trimming stripped 8 bases from V and 2 bases from J, with 17 bases between. The CDR3 spans 14 residues.

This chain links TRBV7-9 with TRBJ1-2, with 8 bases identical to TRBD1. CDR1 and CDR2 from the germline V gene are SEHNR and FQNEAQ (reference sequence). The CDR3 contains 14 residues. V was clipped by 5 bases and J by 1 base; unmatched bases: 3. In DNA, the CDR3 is TGTGCCAGCAGCATGACAGGGGATAACTATGGCTACACCTTC. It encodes CASSMTGDNYGYTF. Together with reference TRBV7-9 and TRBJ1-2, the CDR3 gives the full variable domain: DTGVSQNPRHKITKRGQNVTFRCDPISEHNRLYWYRQTLGQGPEFLTYFQNEAQLEKSRLLSDRFSAERPKGSFSTLEIQRTEQGDSAMYLCASSMTGDNYGYTFGSGTRLTVV.